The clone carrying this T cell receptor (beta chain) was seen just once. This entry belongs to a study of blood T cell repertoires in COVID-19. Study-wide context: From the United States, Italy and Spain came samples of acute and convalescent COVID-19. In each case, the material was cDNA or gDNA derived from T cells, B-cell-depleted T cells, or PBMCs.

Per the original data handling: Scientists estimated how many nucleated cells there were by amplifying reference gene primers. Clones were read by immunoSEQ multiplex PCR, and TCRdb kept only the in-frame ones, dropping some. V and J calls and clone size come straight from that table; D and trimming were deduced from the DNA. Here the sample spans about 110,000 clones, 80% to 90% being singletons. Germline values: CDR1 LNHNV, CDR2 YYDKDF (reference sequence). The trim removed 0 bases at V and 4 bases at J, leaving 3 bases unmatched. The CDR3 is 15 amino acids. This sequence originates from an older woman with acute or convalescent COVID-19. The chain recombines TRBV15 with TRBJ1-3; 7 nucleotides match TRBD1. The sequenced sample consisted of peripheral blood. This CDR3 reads CATSRDQGEGNTIYF. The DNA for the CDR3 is TGTGCCACCAGCAGAGATCAGGGGGAGGGAAACACCATATATTTT.